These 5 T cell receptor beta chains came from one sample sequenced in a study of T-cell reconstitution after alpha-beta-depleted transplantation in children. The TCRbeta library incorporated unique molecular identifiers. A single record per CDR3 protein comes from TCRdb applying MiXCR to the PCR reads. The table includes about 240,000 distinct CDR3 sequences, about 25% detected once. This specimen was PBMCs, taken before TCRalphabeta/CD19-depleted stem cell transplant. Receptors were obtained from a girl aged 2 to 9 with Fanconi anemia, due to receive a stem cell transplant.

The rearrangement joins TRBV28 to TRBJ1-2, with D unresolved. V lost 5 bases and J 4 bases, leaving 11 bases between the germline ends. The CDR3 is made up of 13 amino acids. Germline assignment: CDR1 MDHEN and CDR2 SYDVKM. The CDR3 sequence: CASSTGVLYGYTF. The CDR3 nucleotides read TGTGCCAGCAGTACCGGAGTCCTCTATGGCTACACCTTC.

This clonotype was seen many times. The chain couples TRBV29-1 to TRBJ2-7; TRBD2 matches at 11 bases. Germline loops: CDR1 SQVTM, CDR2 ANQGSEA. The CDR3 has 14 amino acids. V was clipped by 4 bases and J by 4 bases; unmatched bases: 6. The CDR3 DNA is TGCAGCGTTGGCGCCGGGACTAGCGGATACGAGCAGTACTTC. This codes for CSVGAGTSGYEQYF.

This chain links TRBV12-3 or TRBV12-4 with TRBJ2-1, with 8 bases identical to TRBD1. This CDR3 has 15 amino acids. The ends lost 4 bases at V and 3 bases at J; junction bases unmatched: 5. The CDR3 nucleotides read TGTGCCAGCAGTTCTTGGACAGGGCGCTACAATGAGCAGTTCTTC. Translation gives CASSSWTGRYNEQFF.

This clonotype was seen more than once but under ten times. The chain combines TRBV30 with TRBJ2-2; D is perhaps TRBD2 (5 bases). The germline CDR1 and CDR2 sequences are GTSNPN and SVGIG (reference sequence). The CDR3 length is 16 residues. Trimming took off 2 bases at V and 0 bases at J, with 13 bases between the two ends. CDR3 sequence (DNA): TGTGCCTGGAGTAGGGTCGGGAACGCGAACACCGGGGAGCTGTTTTTT. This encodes CAWSRVGNANTGELFF. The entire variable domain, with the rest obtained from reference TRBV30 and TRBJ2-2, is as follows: SQTIHQWPATLVQPVGSPLSLECTVEGTSNPNLYWYRQAAGRGLQLLFYSVGIGQISSEVPQNLSASRPQDRQFILSSKKLLLSDSGFYLCAWSRVGNANTGELFFGEGSRLTVL.

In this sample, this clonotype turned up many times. The CDR3 protein is CASSLYGRDIQYF. The CDR3 DNA sequence: TGTGCCAGCAGTTTGTATGGCAGGGACATTCAGTACTTC. The chain has TRBV12-3 or TRBV12-4 and TRBJ2-4, with D perhaps matching TRBD1 (5 bases). The ends were cut back, 3 bases at V and 8 bases at J, with 11 bases in the middle. This CDR3 has 13 residues.